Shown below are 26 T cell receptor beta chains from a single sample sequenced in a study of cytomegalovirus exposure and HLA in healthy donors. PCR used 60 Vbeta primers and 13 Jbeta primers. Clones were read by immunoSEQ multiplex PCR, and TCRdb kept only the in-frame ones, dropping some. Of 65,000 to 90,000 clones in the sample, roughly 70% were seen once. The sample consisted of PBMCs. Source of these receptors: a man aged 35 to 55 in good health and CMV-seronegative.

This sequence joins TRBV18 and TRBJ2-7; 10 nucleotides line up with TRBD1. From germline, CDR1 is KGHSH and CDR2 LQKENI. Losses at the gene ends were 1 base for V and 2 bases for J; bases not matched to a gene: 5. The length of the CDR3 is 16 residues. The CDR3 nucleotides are TGTGCCAGCTCACCACGGAGACAGGGGGCTCCCTACGAGCAGTACTTC. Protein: CASSPRRQGAPYEQYF.

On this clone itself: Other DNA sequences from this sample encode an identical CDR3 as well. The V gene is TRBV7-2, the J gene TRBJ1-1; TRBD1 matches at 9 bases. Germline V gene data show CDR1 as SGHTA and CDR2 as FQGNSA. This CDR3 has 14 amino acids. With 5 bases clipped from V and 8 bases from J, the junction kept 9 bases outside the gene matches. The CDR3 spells CASSTHRGPSEAFF. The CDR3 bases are TGTGCCAGCAGCACGCACAGGGGGCCCAGCGAAGCTTTCTTT.

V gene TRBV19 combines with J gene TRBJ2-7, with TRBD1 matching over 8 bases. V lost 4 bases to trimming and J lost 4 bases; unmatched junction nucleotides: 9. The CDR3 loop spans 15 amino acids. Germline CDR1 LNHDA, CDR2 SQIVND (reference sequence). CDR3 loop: CASSTGRGHLYEQYF. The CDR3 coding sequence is TGTGCCAGTAGTACGGGCAGGGGGCACCTGTACGAGCAGTACTTC. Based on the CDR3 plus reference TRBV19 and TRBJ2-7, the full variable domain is DGGITQSPKYLFRKEGQNVTLSCEQNLNHDAMYWYRQDPGQGLRLIYYSQIVNDFQKGDIAEGYSVSREKKESFPLTVTSAQKNPTAFYLCASSTGRGHLYEQYFGPGTRLTVT.

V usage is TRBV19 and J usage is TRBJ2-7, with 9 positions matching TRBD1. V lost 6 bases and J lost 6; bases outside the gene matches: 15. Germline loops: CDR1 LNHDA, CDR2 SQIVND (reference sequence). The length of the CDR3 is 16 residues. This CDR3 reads CASSPGWDRVVIEQYF. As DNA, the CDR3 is TGTGCCAGTAGCCCAGGCTGGGACAGGGTGGTCATCGAGCAGTACTTC.

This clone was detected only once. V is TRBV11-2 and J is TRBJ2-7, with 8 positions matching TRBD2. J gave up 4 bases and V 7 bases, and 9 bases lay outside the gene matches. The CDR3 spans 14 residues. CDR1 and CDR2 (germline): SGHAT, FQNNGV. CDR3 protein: CASIDRGGDYEQYF. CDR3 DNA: TGTGCCAGCATCGACCGGGGGGGTGATTACGAGCAGTACTTC. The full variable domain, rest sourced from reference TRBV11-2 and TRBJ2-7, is EAGVAQSPRYKIIEKRQSVAFWCNPISGHATLYWYQQILGQGPKLLIQFQNNGVVDDSQLPKDRFSAERLKGVDSTLKIQPAKLEDSAVYLCASIDRGGDYEQYFGPGTRLTVT.

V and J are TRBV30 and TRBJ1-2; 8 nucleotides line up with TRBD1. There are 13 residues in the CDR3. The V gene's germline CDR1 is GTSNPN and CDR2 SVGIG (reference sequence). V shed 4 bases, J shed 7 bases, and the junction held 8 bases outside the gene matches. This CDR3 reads CAWKGQGAGGYTF. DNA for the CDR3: TGTGCCTGGAAGGGGCAGGGGGCGGGTGGCTACACCTTC. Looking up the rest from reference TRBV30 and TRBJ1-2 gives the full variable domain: SQTIHQWPATLVQPVGSPLSLECTVEGTSNPNLYWYRQAAGRGLQLLFYSVGIGQISSEVPQNLSASRPQDRQFILSSKKLLLSDSGFYLCAWKGQGAGGYTFGSGTRLTVV.

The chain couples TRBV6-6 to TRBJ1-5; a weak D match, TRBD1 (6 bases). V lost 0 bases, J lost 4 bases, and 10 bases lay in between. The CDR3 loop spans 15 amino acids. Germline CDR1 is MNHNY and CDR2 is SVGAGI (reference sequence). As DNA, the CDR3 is TGTGCCAGCAGTTACTCGCACAGGGTAAATCAGCCCCAGCATTTT. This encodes CASSYSHRVNQPQHF.

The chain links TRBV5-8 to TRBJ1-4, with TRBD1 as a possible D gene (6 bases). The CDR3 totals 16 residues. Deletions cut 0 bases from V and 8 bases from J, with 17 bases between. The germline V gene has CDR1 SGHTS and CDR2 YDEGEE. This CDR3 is CASSLVASAGDEKLFF. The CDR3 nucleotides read TGTGCCAGCAGCTTGGTTGCTTCGGCAGGGGACGAAAAACTGTTTTTT. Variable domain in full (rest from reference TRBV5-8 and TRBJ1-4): EAGVTQSPTHLIKTRGQQATLRCSPISGHTSVYWYQQALGLGLQFLLWYDEGEERNRGNFPPRFSGRQFPNYSSELNVNALELEDSALYLCASSLVASAGDEKLFFGSGTQLSVL.

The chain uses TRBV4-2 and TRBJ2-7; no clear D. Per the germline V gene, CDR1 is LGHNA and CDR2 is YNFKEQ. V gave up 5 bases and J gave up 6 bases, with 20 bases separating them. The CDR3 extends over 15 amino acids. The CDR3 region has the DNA TGTGCCAGCAGCGTCGAAGTCAGTTCTCATATCGAGCAGTACTTC. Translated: CASSVEVSSHIEQYF.

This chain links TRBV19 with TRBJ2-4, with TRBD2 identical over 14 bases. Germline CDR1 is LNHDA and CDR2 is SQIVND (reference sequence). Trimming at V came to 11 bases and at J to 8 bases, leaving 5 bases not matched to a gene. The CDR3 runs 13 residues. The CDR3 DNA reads TGTGCCGCCGGACTAGCGGGGGGATACATTCAGTACTTC. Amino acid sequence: CAAGLAGGYIQYF.

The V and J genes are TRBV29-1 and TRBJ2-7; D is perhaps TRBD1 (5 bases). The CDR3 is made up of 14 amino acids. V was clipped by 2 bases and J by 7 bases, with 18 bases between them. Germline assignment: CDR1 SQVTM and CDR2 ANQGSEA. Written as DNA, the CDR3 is TGCAGCGTTGAAAAGGGCCAGGGCGTGGGAGAGCAGTACTTC. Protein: CSVEKGQGVGEQYF.

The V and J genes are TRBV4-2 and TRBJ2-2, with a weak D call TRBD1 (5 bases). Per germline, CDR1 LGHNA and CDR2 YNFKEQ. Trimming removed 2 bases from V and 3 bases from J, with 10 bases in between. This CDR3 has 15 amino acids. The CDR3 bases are TGTGCCAGCAGCCAACCCGGACAAGACACCGGGGAGCTGTTTTTT. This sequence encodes CASSQPGQDTGELFF.

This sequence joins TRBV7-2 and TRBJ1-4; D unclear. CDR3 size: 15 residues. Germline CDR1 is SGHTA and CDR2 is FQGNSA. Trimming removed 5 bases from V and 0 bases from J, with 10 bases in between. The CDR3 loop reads CASSRLAATNEKLFF. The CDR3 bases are TGTGCCAGCAGCCGCCTGGCAGCAACTAATGAAAAACTGTTTTTT.

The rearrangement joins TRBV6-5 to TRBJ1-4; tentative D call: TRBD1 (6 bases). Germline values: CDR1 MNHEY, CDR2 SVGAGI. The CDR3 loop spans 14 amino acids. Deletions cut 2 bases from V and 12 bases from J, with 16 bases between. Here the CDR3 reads CASSYGGTGGELFF. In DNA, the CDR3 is TGTGCCAGCAGTTACGGGGGCACAGGTGGAGAACTGTTTTTT.

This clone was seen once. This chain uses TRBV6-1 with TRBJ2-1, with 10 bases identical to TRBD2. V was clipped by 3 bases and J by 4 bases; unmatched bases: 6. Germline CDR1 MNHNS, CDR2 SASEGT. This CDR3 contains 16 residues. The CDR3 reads CASSDPSGGPYNEQFF. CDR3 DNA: TGTGCCAGCAGTGACCCTAGCGGGGGACCATACAATGAGCAGTTCTTC.

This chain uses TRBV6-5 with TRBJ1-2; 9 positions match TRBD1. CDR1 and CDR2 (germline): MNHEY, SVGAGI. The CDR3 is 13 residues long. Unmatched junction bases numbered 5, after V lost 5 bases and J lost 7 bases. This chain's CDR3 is CASSQGQGRGYTF. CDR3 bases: TGTGCCAGCAGTCAGGGACAGGGTCGTGGCTACACCTTC.

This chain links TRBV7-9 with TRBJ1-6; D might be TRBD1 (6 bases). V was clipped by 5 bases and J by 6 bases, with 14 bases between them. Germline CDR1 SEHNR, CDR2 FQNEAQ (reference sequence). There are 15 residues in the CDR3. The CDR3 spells CASSLGGQINSPLHF. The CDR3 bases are TGTGCCAGCAGCCTGGGCGGACAGATTAATTCACCCCTCCACTTT.

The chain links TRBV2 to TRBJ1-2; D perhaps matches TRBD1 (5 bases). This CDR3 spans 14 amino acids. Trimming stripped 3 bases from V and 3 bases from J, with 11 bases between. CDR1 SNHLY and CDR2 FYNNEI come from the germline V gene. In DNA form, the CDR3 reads TGTGCCAGCAGTGAGGGGCGGTCTCACTATGGCTACACCTTC. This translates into CASSEGRSHYGYTF.

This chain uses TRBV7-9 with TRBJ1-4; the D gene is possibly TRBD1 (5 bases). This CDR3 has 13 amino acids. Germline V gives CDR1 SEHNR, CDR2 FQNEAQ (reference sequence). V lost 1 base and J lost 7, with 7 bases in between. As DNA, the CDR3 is TGTGCCAGCAGCTTAGACAGGAGTGAAAAACTGTTTTTT. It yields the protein CASSLDRSEKLFF. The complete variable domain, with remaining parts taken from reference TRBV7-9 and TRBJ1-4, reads DTGVSQNPRHKITKRGQNVTFRCDPISEHNRLYWYRQTLGQGPEFLTYFQNEAQLEKSRLLSDRFSAERPKGSFSTLEIQRTEQGDSAMYLCASSLDRSEKLFFGSGTQLSVL.

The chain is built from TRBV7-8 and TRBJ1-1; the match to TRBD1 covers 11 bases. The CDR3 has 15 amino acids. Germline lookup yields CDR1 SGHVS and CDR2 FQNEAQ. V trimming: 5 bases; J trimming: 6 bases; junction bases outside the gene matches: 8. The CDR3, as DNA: TGTGCCAGCAGCACCGGACAGGGGGCAGACGCTGAAGCTTTCTTT. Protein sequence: CASSTGQGADAEAFF.

For the CDR3, the DNA is TGTGCCAGTAGTCGGAACAATCGACAGGGGTGGACCTACGAGCAGTACTTC. Its translation is CASSRNNRQGWTYEQYF. V gene TRBV19 combines with J gene TRBJ2-7, with 8 bases lining up with TRBD1. This CDR3 has 17 residues. Per germline, CDR1 LNHDA and CDR2 SQIVND (reference sequence). Trimming cost V 5 bases and J 2 bases; bases outside gene matches: 14.

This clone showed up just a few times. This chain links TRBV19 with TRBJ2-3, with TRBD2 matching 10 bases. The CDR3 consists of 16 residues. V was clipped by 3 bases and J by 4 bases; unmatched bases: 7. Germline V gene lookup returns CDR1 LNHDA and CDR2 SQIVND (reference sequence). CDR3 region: CASSIDERGGPDTQYF. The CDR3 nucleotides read TGTGCCAGTAGTATCGACGAGCGGGGGGGCCCAGATACGCAGTATTTT.

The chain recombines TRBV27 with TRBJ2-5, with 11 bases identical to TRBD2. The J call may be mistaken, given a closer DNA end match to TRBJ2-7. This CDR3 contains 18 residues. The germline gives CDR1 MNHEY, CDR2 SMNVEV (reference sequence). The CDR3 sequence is CASSLRASGGSSSYEQYF. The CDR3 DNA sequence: TGTGCCAGCAGTTTACGGGCTAGCGGGGGGTCCAGCTCCTACGAGCAGTACTTC.

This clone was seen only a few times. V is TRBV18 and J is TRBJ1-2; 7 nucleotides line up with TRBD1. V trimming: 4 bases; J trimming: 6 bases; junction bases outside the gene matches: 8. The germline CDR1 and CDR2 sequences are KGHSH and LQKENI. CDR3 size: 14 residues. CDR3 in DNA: TGTGCCAGCTCACACGGGACAGCCTATGATGGCTACACCTTC. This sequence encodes CASSHGTAYDGYTF.

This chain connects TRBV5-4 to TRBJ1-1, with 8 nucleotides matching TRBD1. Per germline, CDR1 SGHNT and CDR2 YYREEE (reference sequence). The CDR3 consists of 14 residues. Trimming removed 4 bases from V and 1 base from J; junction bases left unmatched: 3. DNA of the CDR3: TGTGCCAGCAGCCGGGGACAGGAGAACACTGAAGCTTTCTTT. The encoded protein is CASSRGQENTEAFF. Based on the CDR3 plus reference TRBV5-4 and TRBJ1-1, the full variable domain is ETGVTQSPTHLIKTRGQQVTLRCSSQSGHNTVSWYQQALGQGPQFIFQYYREEENGRGNFPPRFSGLQFPNYSSELNVNALELDDSALYLCASSRGQENTEAFFGQGTRLTVV.

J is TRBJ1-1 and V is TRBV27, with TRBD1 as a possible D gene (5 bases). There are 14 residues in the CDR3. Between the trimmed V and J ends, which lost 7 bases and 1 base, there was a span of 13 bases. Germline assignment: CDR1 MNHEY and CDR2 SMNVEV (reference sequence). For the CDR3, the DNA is TGTGCCAGCAACGCGGGACGGACGAACACTGAAGCTTTCTTT. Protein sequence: CASNAGRTNTEAFF.